Each of the 2 T cell receptor beta chains below was sequenced from the same sample in a study of beta chain features in type 1 diabetes. General observations from the study: In all four CD4+ subsets, TCRB CDR3 length was significantly, moderately reduced in type 1 diabetes.

No antigen is known for these receptors. The isolated RNA, all of it, was reverse transcribed, so expressed TCRB transcripts were what got sequenced. Using immunoSEQ multiplex PCR, the repertoire was profiled, and TCRdb retains in-frame clones only, with some absent. The sample has around 130,000 clones, roughly 10% seen once. Sequenced sample: central memory CD4+ T cells from blood. These receptors were taken from a man aged 30 to 45 with type 1 diabetes.

This clone was recorded a few times. This chain joins TRBV30 and TRBJ1-5, with D perhaps matching TRBD1 (6 bases). The V gene lost 3 bases and the J gene lost 12 bases, with 15 bases spanning the gap. CDR3 length: 12 residues. CDR1 GTSNPN and CDR2 SVGIG come from the germline V gene (reference sequence). DNA for the CDR3: TGTGCCTGGAGCCTAAGAGGGGGGGGCCAGCATTTT. Its translation: CAWSLRGGGQHF.

This clone has a handful of counts. The chain uses TRBV4-3 and TRBJ2-1, with 12 nucleotides matching TRBD2. Germline assignment: CDR1 LGHNA and CDR2 YSLEER. The CDR3 has 16 amino acids. V lost 1 base to trimming and J lost 6 bases; unmatched junction nucleotides: 4. CDR3 coding DNA: TGCGCCAGCAGCCAAGTCCTAGCGGGGGGGCCCAATGAGCAGTTCTTC. This translates into CASSQVLAGGPNEQFF.